Shown below are 27 T cell receptor beta chains from a single sample sequenced in a study of blood T cell repertoires in COVID-19. Clones were sequenced by immunoSEQ multiplex PCR, and TCRdb holds only the in-frame ones, with some missing. The data hold roughly 290,000 clones, with almost 90% observed a single time. The sequenced sample was PBMCs or T cells enriched from blood (not recorded which). These receptors were taken from a young woman with acute COVID-19.

This clone was detected a few times. This chain uses TRBV11-2 with TRBJ2-7, with D possibly being TRBD1 (6 bases). Germline V gene lookup returns CDR1 SGHAT and CDR2 FQNNGV. This CDR3 is 14 amino acids long. V shed 5 bases and J shed 5 bases, with 16 bases lying between them. The CDR3 DNA reads TGTGCCAGCAGCCAGCGAGGGGGTGCCCACGAGCAGTACTTC. The encoded protein is CASSQRGGAHEQYF.

The V and J genes are TRBV18 and TRBJ1-4; D is unresolved. The CDR3 is 14 amino acids. Germline values: CDR1 KGHSH, CDR2 LQKENI. The V end lost 3 bases, the J end lost 7 bases, and 12 bases lay between the germline ends. The CDR3 nucleotides are TGTGCCAGCTCACCGGGCCCAGGTGGTGAAAAACTGTTTTTT. Translating it yields CASSPGPGGEKLFF.

The gene calls are TRBV12-5 and TRBJ2-3; perhaps TRBD2 as D (7 bases). Germline loops: CDR1 LGHNT, CDR2 FRNRAP. This CDR3 comprises 15 residues. Trimming shortened V by 6 bases and J by 2 bases, and 15 bases separated the two germline ends. Written as DNA, the CDR3 is TGTGCTAGTGGGAAGGGGGAGGGGGTCACAGATACGCAGTATTTT. It encodes CASGKGEGVTDTQYF.

The J gene is TRBJ2-2, the V gene TRBV11-2; no reliable D call. Trimming stripped 4 bases from V and 2 bases from J, with 11 bases between. CDR1 is SGHAT and CDR2 is FQNNGV in the germline V gene. This CDR3 comprises 15 residues. The CDR3 sequence is CASSSPPRNTGELFF. CDR3 coding DNA: TGTGCCAGCAGCTCCCCCCCCCGTAACACCGGGGAGCTGTTTTTT.

CDR3 nucleotide sequence: TGTGCCAGCAGCCCTAATTACGCAGGTTCTGGGGCCAACGTCCTGACTTTC. This gives the protein CASSPNYAGSGANVLTF. The V gene is TRBV27, the J gene TRBJ2-6, with no clear D. The CDR3 contains 17 residues. Deletions cut 6 bases from V and 1 base from J, with 16 bases between. CDR1 MNHEY and CDR2 SMNVEV come from the germline V gene (reference sequence).

The chain employs TRBV4-2 and TRBJ2-7; TRBD2 aligns across 12 bases. After removal of 0 bases from V and 3 bases from J, the junction contained 15 bases not matched to a gene. The CDR3 covers 20 residues. Germline lookup yields CDR1 LGHNA and CDR2 YNFKEQ. The CDR3 nucleotides are TGTGCCAGCAGCCAAGAGTTGGCTAGCGGGAGGGCCGGAGCCATCTACGAGCAGTACTTC. Translating gives CASSQELASGRAGAIYEQYF.

The gene calls are TRBV6-5 and TRBJ2-7; D may be TRBD1 (5 bases). Germline CDR1 is MNHEY and CDR2 is SVGAGI. Trimming left V 0 bases short and J 2 bases short, with 14 bases between. This CDR3 region has 16 residues. The CDR3 sequence is CASSYSISGQPYEQYF. For the CDR3, the DNA is TGTGCCAGCAGTTACTCGATTTCAGGACAACCCTACGAGCAGTACTTC.

This rearrangement joins TRBV2 to TRBJ2-7; possible D gene TRBD2, 6 bases. Trimming pared 3 bases from V and 1 base from J, leaving 19 bases between. This CDR3 is built from 17 residues. CDR1 and CDR2 (germline): SNHLY, FYNNEI. The CDR3 loop reads CASSDPLGGGLSYEQYF. The CDR3 coding sequence is TGTGCCAGCAGTGACCCGTTGGGGGGAGGTTTATCCTACGAGCAGTACTTC.

Here the CDR3 DNA reads TGTGCCAGCAGCTTCGGGGCGGGGAACTATGGCTACACCTTC. As protein: CASSFGAGNYGYTF. The chain recombines TRBV5-6 with TRBJ1-2; D possibly corresponds to TRBD1 (5 bases). The CDR3 is made up of 14 amino acids. The germline CDR1 and CDR2 sequences are SGHDT and YYEEEE. V was trimmed by 2 bases and J by 2 bases, leaving 10 bases between them.

The J gene is TRBJ2-7, the V gene TRBV28, with TRBD2 as a possible D gene (5 bases). This CDR3 spans 14 amino acids. Germline V gene sequence: CDR1 MDHEN, CDR2 SYDVKM. V lost 5 bases to trimming and J lost 4 bases, with 15 bases between them. This chain's CDR3 is CASSLARRTYEQYF. Written as DNA, the CDR3 is TGTGCCAGCAGTCTAGCCCGACGGACGTACGAGCAGTACTTC.

The V call is TRBV6-6, the J call TRBJ1-2, with 10 bases identical to TRBD1. There are 15 residues in the CDR3. Per germline, CDR1 MNHNY and CDR2 SVGAGI (reference sequence). Trimming cost V 5 bases and J 4 bases; bases outside gene matches: 7. The DNA for the CDR3 is TGTGCCAGCAGTCATCTAGGACAGGGGGTCTATGGCTACACCTTC. Its translation is CASSHLGQGVYGYTF.

The chain links TRBV16 to TRBJ1-2; D gene ambiguous. The CDR3 is made up of 13 amino acids. Trimming shortened V by 2 bases and J by 2 bases, and 6 bases separated the two germline ends. Germline CDR1 reads KGHSY; CDR2 reads FQNENV. This chain's CDR3 is CASSQDSNYGYTF. The CDR3 DNA reads as TGTGCCAGCAGCCAAGACTCGAACTATGGCTACACCTTC.

This sequence joins TRBV6-4 and TRBJ2-2, with D possibly being TRBD2 (6 bases). V lost 4 bases to trimming and J lost 3 bases, with 9 bases between them. Germline loops: CDR1 MRHNA, CDR2 SNTAGT. The CDR3 runs 14 residues. CDR3 in amino acids: CASSAASDTGELFF. The DNA of the CDR3 is TGTGCCAGCAGTGCGGCTAGCGACACCGGGGAGCTGTTTTTT.

The chain carries TRBV28 and TRBJ2-3, with TRBD2 matching 13 bases. V gave up 3 bases and J gave up 6 bases; unmatched junction bases: 9. Germline V gene data show CDR1 as MDHEN and CDR2 as SYDVKM. There are 17 residues in the CDR3. CDR3 sequence (DNA): TGTGCCAGCAGTTTTCCCGGGACTAGCGGGACCCGGGATACGCAGTATTTT. As protein: CASSFPGTSGTRDTQYF.

Remarks on this clone: The same CDR3 arises from other DNA sequences in this sample as well. This chain connects TRBV19 to TRBJ2-2, with D maybe TRBD1 (7 bases). This CDR3 has 16 residues. Germline CDR1 and CDR2: LNHDA and SQIVND (reference sequence). V was clipped by 5 bases and J by 0 bases, with 13 bases between them. The CDR3 here is CASSRGGGANTGELFF. The CDR3 DNA sequence: TGTGCCAGTAGTCGAGGAGGGGGCGCGAACACCGGGGAGCTGTTTTTT.

A remark on this clone: The sample carries other DNA sequences with the same CDR3. The chain uses TRBV19 and TRBJ1-1; D unresolved. The V and J ends lost 2 bases and 1 base respectively, with 5 bases between them. Germline V gene data show CDR1 as LNHDA and CDR2 as SQIVND (reference sequence). The CDR3 is 13 amino acids. This chain's CDR3 is CASSITANTEAFF. DNA for the CDR3: TGTGCCAGTAGTATAACAGCGAACACTGAAGCTTTCTTT.

The V call is TRBV4-1, the J call TRBJ2-7; TRBD1 matches at 8 bases. The trim removed 4 bases at V and 1 base at J, leaving 9 bases unmatched. The CDR3 consists of 16 residues. Looked up from germline, CDR1 is MGHRA and CDR2 is YSYEKL. CDR3 DNA sequence: TGCGCCAGCAGCCTTTCAAGACAGGGGTCGTCCTACGAGCAGTACTTC. This codes for CASSLSRQGSSYEQYF.

This clone has just one count. The V call is TRBV27, the J call TRBJ1-5, with D tentatively TRBD1 (6 bases). Trimming pared 3 bases from V and 6 bases from J, leaving 12 bases between. CDR1 and CDR2 from the germline V gene are MNHEY and SMNVEV (reference sequence). The CDR3 runs 14 residues. The CDR3 DNA follows: TGTGCCAGCAGTTTTCGCAGGGGCATTCAGCCCCAGCATTTT. It is translated as CASSFRRGIQPQHF.

The chain links TRBV25-1 to TRBJ2-7; 8 nucleotides line up with TRBD2. Germline assignment: CDR1 MGHDK and CDR2 SYGVNS. The CDR3 is 13 amino acids. J lost 5 bases, V lost 7 bases, and 7 bases had no gene match. CDR3 region: CASTERGRDEQYF. CDR3 DNA: TGTGCCAGCACCGAGCGGGGGCGGGACGAGCAGTACTTC.

The chain employs TRBV7-9 and TRBJ2-1, with TRBD2 as a possible D gene (6 bases). The V end was cut by 3 bases, the J end by 2 bases, with 8 bases between. This CDR3 has 14 amino acids. The germline gives CDR1 SEHNR, CDR2 FQNEAQ (reference sequence). CDR3 residues: CASSLSSAYNEQFF. CDR3 nucleotides: TGTGCCAGCAGCTTGTCTAGCGCCTACAATGAGCAGTTCTTC.

This chain joins TRBV5-1 and TRBJ2-1; 8 positions agree with TRBD2. The CDR3 is made up of 17 amino acids. Germline values: CDR1 SGHRS, CDR2 YFSETQ. The V gene end was trimmed by 1 base and the J gene end by 6 bases; junction bases not matched to a gene: 12. The CDR3 region is CASSLILAGTGANEQFF. The CDR3 nucleotides read TGCGCCAGCAGCTTGATTTTAGCGGGAACCGGGGCCAATGAGCAGTTCTTC.

V usage is TRBV10-1 and J usage is TRBJ1-1; a possible D gene is TRBD1 (5 bases). From germline, CDR1 is WNHNN and CDR2 SYGVQD (reference sequence). CDR3 size: 12 residues. V dropped 10 bases and J dropped 6 bases, with 15 bases sitting between them. The CDR3: CATCRQKPEAFF. The CDR3 DNA is TGCGCCACCTGCAGACAGAAACCTGAAGCTTTCTTT.

This rearrangement joins TRBV14 to TRBJ2-1; a possible D gene is TRBD1 (5 bases). V lost 0 bases to trimming and J lost 3 bases, with 15 bases between them. The CDR3 is made up of 17 amino acids. From germline, CDR1 is SGHDN and CDR2 FVKESK. The DNA for the CDR3 is TGTGCCAGCAGCCAAGATGTAGCAGGGCCCTACTACAATGAGCAGTTCTTC. Residues: CASSQDVAGPYYNEQFF.

The chain has TRBV6-2 or TRBV6-3 and TRBJ2-7; 11 bases agree with TRBD2. The germline CDR1 and CDR2 sequences are MNHEY and SVGEGT. V gave up 6 bases and J gave up 3 bases; unmatched junction bases: 4. CDR3 size: 14 residues. CDR3 in DNA: TGTGCCAGCAGCTCGGGACTAGCGGACTACGAGCAGTACTTC. Protein sequence: CASSSGLADYEQYF.

The chain links TRBV28 to TRBJ1-6; possibly TRBD1 for D (6 bases). The CDR3 runs to 16 residues. Trimming took off 5 bases at V and 9 bases at J, with 20 bases between the two ends. Per the germline V gene, CDR1 is MDHEN and CDR2 is SYDVKM. The CDR3 DNA reads as TGTGCCAGCAGTCTTCTCGGACAGCTGGGGACTTCACCCCTCCACTTT. Translation gives CASSLLGQLGTSPLHF.

V and J are TRBV6-5 and TRBJ2-7; 7 bases align to TRBD1. CDR3 length equals 14 residues. The ends lost 6 bases at V and 1 base at J; junction bases unmatched: 6. The germline CDR1 and CDR2 sequences are MNHEY and SVGAGI. CDR3 coding DNA: TGTGCCAGCAGAACAGGGGTACCATCCTACGAGCAGTACTTC. Translated, it gives CASRTGVPSYEQYF.

The count of this clone is one. This chain uses TRBV5-1 with TRBJ2-1; 10 bases match TRBD1. CDR1 and CDR2 (germline): SGHRS, YFSETQ. This CDR3 is built from 16 residues. Trimming at V came to 0 bases and at J to 7 bases, leaving 7 bases not matched to a gene. The CDR3 reads CASSLAGRQGANEQFF. For the CDR3, the DNA is TGCGCCAGCAGCTTGGCCGGCAGACAGGGGGCGAATGAGCAGTTCTTC.